This T cell receptor beta chain was sequenced for a study of cytomegalovirus exposure and HLA in healthy donors. Notes on the study in general: A later analysis linked a missense variant in DCLRE1C to the trimming of TCR beta V and J genes. Within a later analysis, the majority of CMV-associated TCR beta chains appeared HLA-restricted. Researchers counted 180 or so TCR beta chains as cytomegalovirus-associated. Another analysis was done later, and it associated 16,951 TCR beta sequences with HLA alleles at 0.05 false discovery rate.

The primer mix had 60 Vbeta and 13 Jbeta primers. Assay used: immunoSEQ multiplex PCR; TCRdb lists only in-frame clones, some missing. The sample records about 110,000 clones, under 85% being singletons. This clone was detected once. Its antigen is not known. The sequenced material came from PBMCs. This sequence originates from a male donor in good health and CMV-seronegative.

The CDR3 nucleotides read TGTGCCAGCGCAGGGAGGGGGGCCACAGATACGCAGTATTTT. Its protein is CASAGRGATDTQYF. The chain has TRBV5-6 and TRBJ2-3; maybe TRBD2 (7 bases). The CDR3 length is 14 residues. Germline CDR1 is SGHDT and CDR2 is YYEEEE. V gave up 7 bases and J gave up 2 bases, with 14 bases separating them.